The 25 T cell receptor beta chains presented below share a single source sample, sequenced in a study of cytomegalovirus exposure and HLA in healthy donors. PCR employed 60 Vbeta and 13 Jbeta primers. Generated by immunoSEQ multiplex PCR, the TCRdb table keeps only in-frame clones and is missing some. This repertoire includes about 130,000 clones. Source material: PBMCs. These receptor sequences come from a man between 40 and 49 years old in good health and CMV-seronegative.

The CDR3 loop is CASSFRGGYGYTF. The CDR3 region has the DNA TGTGCCAGCAGTTTCAGGGGCGGCTATGGCTACACCTTC. This chain uses TRBV27 with TRBJ1-2, with a tentative D call TRBD1 (6 bases). The V and J ends lost 3 bases and 4 bases respectively, with 9 bases between them. The length of the CDR3 is 13 residues. Per germline, CDR1 MNHEY and CDR2 SMNVEV (reference sequence).

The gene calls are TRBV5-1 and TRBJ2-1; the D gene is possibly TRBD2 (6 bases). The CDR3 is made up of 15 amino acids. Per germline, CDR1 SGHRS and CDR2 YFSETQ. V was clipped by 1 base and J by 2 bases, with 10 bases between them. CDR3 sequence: CASSLNSGAYNEQFF. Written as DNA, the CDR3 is TGCGCCAGCAGCTTGAATAGCGGAGCCTACAATGAGCAGTTCTTC. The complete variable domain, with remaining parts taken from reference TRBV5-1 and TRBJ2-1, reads KAGVTQTPRYLIKTRGQQVTLSCSPISGHRSVSWYQQTPGQGLQFLFEYFSETQRNKGNFPGRFSGRQFSNSRSEMNVSTLELGDSALYLCASSLNSGAYNEQFFGPGTRLTVL.

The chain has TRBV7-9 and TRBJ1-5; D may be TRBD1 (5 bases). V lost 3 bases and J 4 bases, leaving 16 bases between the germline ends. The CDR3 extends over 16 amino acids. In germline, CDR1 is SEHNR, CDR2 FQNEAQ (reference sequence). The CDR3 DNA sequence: TGTGCCAGCAGCTTCGGAGGAGGGGCGCCGAATCAGCCCCAGCATTTT. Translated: CASSFGGGAPNQPQHF.

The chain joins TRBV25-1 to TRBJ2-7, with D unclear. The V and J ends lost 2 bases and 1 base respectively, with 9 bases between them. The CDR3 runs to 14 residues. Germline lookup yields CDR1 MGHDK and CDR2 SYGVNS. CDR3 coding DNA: TGTGCCAGCAGTGAAGAGGAATGGTCCTACGAGCAGTACTTC. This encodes CASSEEEWSYEQYF.

The CDR3 DNA is TGTGCCAGCAGCTTTATAAAGACAGGGGTAGGAGCTAATGAAAAACTGTTTTTT. Encoded protein: CASSFIKTGVGANEKLFF. J is TRBJ1-4 and V is TRBV7-9, with 8 positions matching TRBD1. CDR3 length: 18 residues. Looked up from germline, CDR1 is SEHNR and CDR2 is FQNEAQ (reference sequence). Trimming cost V 3 bases and J 3 bases; bases outside gene matches: 12.

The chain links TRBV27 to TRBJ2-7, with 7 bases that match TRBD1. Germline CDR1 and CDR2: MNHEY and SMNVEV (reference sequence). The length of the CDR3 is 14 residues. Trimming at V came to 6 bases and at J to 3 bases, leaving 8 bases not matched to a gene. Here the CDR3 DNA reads TGTGCCAGCAGCAACAGGGGTACCCTCTACGAGCAGTACTTC. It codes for CASSNRGTLYEQYF.

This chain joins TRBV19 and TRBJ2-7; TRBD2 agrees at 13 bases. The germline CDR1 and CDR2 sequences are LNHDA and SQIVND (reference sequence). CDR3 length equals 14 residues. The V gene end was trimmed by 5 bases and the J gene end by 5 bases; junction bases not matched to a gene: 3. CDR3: CASSSTSGRHEQYF. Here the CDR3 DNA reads TGTGCCAGTAGTTCGACTAGCGGGAGGCACGAGCAGTACTTC. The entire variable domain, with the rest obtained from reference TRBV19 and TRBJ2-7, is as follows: DGGITQSPKYLFRKEGQNVTLSCEQNLNHDAMYWYRQDPGQGLRLIYYSQIVNDFQKGDIAEGYSVSREKKESFPLTVTSAQKNPTAFYLCASSSTSGRHEQYFGPGTRLTVT.

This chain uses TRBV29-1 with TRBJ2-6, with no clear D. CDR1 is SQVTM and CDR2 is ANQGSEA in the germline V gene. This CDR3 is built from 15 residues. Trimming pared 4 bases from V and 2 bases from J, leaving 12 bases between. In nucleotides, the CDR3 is TGCAGCGTTGCCACCTGGAGTGCTGGGGCCAACGTCCTGACTTTC. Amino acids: CSVATWSAGANVLTF.

In DNA, the CDR3 is TGCAGCGCCGAGACAGGGGGCGGGAATGAGCAGTTCTTC. Translated, it gives CSAETGGGNEQFF. This chain uses TRBV29-1 with TRBJ2-1; TRBD1 matches 10 bases. Germline V gene lookup returns CDR1 SQVTM and CDR2 ANQGSEA. The CDR3 extends over 13 amino acids. V shed 7 bases, J shed 7 bases, and the junction held 7 bases outside the gene matches.

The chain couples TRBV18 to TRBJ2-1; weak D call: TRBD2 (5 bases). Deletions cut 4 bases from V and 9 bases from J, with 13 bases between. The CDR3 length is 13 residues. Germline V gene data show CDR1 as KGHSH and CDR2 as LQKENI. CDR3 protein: CASSLLLEGEQFF. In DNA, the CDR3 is TGTGCCAGCTCACTACTGTTAGAGGGTGAGCAGTTCTTC.

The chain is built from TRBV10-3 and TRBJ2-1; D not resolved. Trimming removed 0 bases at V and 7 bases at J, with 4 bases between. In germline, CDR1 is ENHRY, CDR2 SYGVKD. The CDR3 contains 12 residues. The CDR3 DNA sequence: TGTGCCATCAGTGAGTCCCTAAATGAGCAGTTCTTC. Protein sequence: CAISESLNEQFF.

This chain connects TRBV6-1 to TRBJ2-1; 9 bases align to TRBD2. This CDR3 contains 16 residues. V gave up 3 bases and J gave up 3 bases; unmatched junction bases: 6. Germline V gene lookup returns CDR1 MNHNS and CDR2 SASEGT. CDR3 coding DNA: TGTGCCAGCAGTGATCAGGCTAGCGGGATCTACAATGAGCAGTTCTTC. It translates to CASSDQASGIYNEQFF.

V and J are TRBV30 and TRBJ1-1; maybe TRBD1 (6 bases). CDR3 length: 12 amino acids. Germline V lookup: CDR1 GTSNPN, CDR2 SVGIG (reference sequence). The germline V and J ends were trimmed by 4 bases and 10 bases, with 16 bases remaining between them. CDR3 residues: CAWTGEGVSAFF. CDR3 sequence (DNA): TGTGCCTGGACGGGGGAGGGGGTTTCAGCTTTCTTT.

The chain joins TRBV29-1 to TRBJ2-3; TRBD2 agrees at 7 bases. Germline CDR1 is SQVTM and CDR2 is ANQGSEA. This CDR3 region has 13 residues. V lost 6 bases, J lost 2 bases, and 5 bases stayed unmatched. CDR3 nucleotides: TGCAGCGTGCGGGGGAGGACCACAGATACGCAGTATTTT. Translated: CSVRGRTTDTQYF.

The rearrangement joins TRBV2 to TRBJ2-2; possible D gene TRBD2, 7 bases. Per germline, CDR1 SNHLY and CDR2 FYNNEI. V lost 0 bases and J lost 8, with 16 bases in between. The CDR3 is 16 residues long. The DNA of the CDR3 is TGTGCCAGCAGTGAAGCCCGGAAAGGGGGAGGGGGGGAGCTGTTTTTT. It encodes CASSEARKGGGGELFF.

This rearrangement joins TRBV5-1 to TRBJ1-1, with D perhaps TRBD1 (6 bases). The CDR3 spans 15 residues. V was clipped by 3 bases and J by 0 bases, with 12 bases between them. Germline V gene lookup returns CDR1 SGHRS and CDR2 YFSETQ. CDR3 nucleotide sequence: TGCGCCAGCAGCTCCAAACAGGGAATGAACACTGAAGCTTTCTTT. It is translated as CASSSKQGMNTEAFF.

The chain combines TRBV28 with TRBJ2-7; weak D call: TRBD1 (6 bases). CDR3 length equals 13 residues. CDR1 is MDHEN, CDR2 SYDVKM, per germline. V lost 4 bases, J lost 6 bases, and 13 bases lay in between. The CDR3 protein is CASSSARGGEQYF. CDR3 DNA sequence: TGTGCCAGCAGTTCCGCCAGGGGTGGCGAGCAGTACTTC.

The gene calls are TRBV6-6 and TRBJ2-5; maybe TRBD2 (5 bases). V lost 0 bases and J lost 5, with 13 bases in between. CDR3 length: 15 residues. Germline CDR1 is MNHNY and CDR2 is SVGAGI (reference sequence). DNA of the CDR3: TGTGCCAGCAGTTACTCCGGACCCCAGCGGGAGACCCAGTACTTC. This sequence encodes CASSYSGPQRETQYF.

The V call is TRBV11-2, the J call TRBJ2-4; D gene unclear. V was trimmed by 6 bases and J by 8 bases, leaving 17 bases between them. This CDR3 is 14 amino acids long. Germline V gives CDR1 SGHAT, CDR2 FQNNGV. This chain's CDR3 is CASRPLVGSYIQYF. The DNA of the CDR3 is TGTGCCAGCAGGCCCCTCGTGGGCAGTTACATTCAGTACTTC.

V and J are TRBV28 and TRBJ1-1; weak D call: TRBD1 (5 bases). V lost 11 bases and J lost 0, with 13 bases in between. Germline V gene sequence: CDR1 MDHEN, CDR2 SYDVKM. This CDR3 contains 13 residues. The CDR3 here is CAGGRSLNTEAFF. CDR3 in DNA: TGTGCCGGGGGGAGGTCCTTGAACACTGAAGCTTTCTTT.

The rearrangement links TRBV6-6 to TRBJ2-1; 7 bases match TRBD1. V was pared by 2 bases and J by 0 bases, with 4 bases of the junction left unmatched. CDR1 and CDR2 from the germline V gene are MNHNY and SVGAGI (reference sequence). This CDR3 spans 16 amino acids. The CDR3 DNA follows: TGTGCCAGCAGTTACGACCGGGACAGCTCCTACAATGAGCAGTTCTTC. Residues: CASSYDRDSSYNEQFF.

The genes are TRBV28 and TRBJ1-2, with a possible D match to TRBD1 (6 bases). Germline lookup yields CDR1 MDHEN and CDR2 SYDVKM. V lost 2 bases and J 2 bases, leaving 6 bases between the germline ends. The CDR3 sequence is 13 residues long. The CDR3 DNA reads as TGTGCCAGCAGTTTAGACAGGAACTATGGCTACACCTTC. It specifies CASSLDRNYGYTF.

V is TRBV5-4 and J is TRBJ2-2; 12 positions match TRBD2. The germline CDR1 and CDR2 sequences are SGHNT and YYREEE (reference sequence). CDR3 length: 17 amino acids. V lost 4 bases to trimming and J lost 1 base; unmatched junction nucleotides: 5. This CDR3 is CASSRLAGGRNTGELFF. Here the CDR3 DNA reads TGTGCCAGCAGCCGCCTAGCGGGAGGGCGGAACACCGGGGAGCTGTTTTTT. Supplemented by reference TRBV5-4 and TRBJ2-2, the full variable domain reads ETGVTQSPTHLIKTRGQQVTLRCSSQSGHNTVSWYQQALGQGPQFIFQYYREEENGRGNFPPRFSGLQFPNYSSELNVNALELDDSALYLCASSRLAGGRNTGELFFGEGSRLTVL.

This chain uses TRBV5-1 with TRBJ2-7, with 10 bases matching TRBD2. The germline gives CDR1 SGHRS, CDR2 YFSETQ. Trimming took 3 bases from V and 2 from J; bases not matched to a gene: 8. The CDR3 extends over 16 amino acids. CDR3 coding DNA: TGCGCCAGCAGCTCGAGGACTAGCGGAGCTACCTACGAGCAGTACTTC. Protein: CASSSRTSGATYEQYF.

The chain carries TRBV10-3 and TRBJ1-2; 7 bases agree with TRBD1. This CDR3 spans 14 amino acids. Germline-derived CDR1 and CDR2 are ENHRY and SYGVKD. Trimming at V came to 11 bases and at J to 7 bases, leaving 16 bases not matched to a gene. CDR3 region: CASVGQAEGSGYTF. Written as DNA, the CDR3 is TGTGCCTCGGTCGGACAGGCCGAGGGGAGTGGCTACACCTTC.